This entry features one T cell receptor beta chain sequence. Its antigen is unknown. These data originate in a study of T cell repertoires in cytomegalovirus infection. Study at large: It can be stated that public TCR beta signatures indicated CMV infection as well as a matching HLA type. Regarding the study as a whole: The response measured ex vivo was dominated by TCR beta clonotypes (HLA-C-restricted and CMV-specific). Totalled public TCR beta family frequency picked out people who carried CMV plus the relevant HLA.

Via MiXCR, TCRdb re-called the reads, giving one row per CDR3 protein. Of about 180,000 distinct CDR3 sequences listed, about an eighth were seen once; the top ten hold more than 20%. This clonotype was obtained from a human donor in good health (CMV status not recorded). Some clones in this sample may be carry-over from other donors' samples. The material sequenced was PBMCs.

The CDR3 sequence: CASSDTGEKLFF. The DNA for the CDR3 is TGTGCCAGCAGTGACACTGGGGAAAAACTGTTTTTT. This chain links TRBV5-4 with TRBJ1-4; D uncertain. In germline, CDR1 is SGHNT, CDR2 YYREEE (reference sequence). This CDR3 comprises 12 residues. V dropped 5 bases and J dropped 8 bases, with 10 bases sitting between them.